The next 20 T cell receptor beta chains were all read from a single sample in a study of T cells expressing NK-cell markers. TCRdb re-called the 5' RACE reads and catalogs CDR3 proteins one per entry, DNA excluded. This repertoire includes approximately 150,000 distinct CDR3 sequences. The sequenced sample was blood T cells: a sorted CD56 or NKG2C T cell subset, CD4+ or CD8+ T cells, or bulk PBMC T cells (not recorded which). These receptors came from a woman between 18 and 70 years old in good health.

This CDR3 reads CASSLYSNTEAFF. The chain uses TRBV7-3 and TRBJ1-1. CDR3 length: 13 amino acids. CDR1 and CDR2 (germline): SGHTA, FQGTGA.

This chain connects TRBV20-1 to TRBJ2-1; TCRdb's assignment of TRBD1 cannot be checked, as there is no DNA. Germline-derived CDR1 and CDR2 are DFQATT and SNEGSKA (reference sequence). The CDR3 runs to 16 residues. CDR3 region: CSATGAARGAYNEQFF.

CDR3 sequence: CSVFRGRETQYF. The V and J genes are TRBV20-1 and TRBJ2-5; TCRdb indicates TRBD1, and absent DNA this call remains unverified. The CDR3 extends over 12 amino acids. CDR1 and CDR2 (germline): DFQATT, SNEGSKA (reference sequence).

The CDR3 reads CASSLEGLAGGYGETQYF. The chain combines TRBV5-1 with TRBJ2-5; TCRdb gives TRBD2 as the D gene, but with no DNA this cannot be confirmed. Germline CDR1 is SGHRS and CDR2 is YFSETQ. The CDR3 has 18 amino acids.

The chain recombines TRBV5-1 with TRBJ1-6. Looked up from germline, CDR1 is SGHRS and CDR2 is YFSETQ. The CDR3 has 14 residues. The CDR3 sequence: CASSLDRVDTPLHF.

This sequence joins TRBV10-3 and TRBJ2-2; the D call from TCRdb, TRBD2, cannot be confirmed without DNA. Per germline, CDR1 ENHRY and CDR2 SYGVKD. The CDR3 runs 16 residues. The CDR3 sequence is CAISDGADFGTGELFF.

The chain combines TRBV3-1 with TRBJ2-4; the D gene TCRdb calls, TRBD1, cannot be checked with no DNA. CDR1 is LGHDT, CDR2 YNNKEL, per germline (reference sequence). This CDR3 region has 16 residues. CDR3 in amino acids: CASSLQGTLAKNIQYF.

The rearrangement uses TRBV28 and TRBJ1-5. Germline V gene data show CDR1 as MDHEN and CDR2 as SYDVKM. The CDR3 is 17 amino acids. The CDR3: CASSPASREYSNQPQHF.

The chain is built from TRBV2 and TRBJ2-5; TCRdb designates TRBD2, a call that cannot be tested without DNA. Germline V gene data show CDR1 as SNHLY and CDR2 as FYNNEI. This CDR3 is built from 16 residues. CDR3 in amino acids: CASTQRTSGSPETQYF.

V and J are TRBV20-1 and TRBJ2-2; checking the TCRdb D call of TRBD1 is not possible without DNA. Germline-derived CDR1 and CDR2 are DFQATT and SNEGSKA (reference sequence). The CDR3 has 15 residues. CDR3 in amino acids: CSADRGQGRTGELFF.

The chain uses TRBV6-5 and TRBJ2-5; TCRdb outputs TRBD1, but without DNA this stays unchecked. The CDR3 extends over 14 amino acids. Germline CDR1 and CDR2: MNHEY and SVGAGI. The CDR3 loop is CASSYGGQGGTQYF.

CDR3 loop: CSARDRVAGSGTDTQYF. The rearrangement links TRBV20-1 to TRBJ2-3; the D call of TRBD2 rests on TCRdb alone, since no DNA is present to check it. The CDR3 spans 17 residues. Germline-derived CDR1 and CDR2 are DFQATT and SNEGSKA (reference sequence).

J is TRBJ2-1 and V is TRBV7-7. Germline values: CDR1 SSHAT, CDR2 FNYEAQ (reference sequence). The CDR3 runs 13 residues. The CDR3: CASSLGRNNEQFF.

This chain connects TRBV29-1 to TRBJ1-5. Germline V gene lookup returns CDR1 SQVTM and CDR2 ANQGSEA. CDR3 length: 15 residues. This chain's CDR3 is CSVRLSGARGQPQHF. The full variable domain, completed using reference TRBV29-1 and TRBJ1-5, is SAVISQKPSRDICQRGTSLTIQCQVDSQVTMMFWYRQQPGQSLTLIATANQGSEATYESGFVIDKFPISRPNLTFSTLTVSNMSPEDSSIYLCSVRLSGARGQPQHFGDGTRLSIL.

The V call is TRBV10-3, the J call TRBJ2-3; TCRdb selects TRBD1, and the lack of DNA leaves this call unchecked. The CDR3 extends over 13 amino acids. Germline V CDR1 and CDR2: ENHRY, SYGVKD. CDR3 in amino acids: CAFGGEGSDTQYF.

This chain connects TRBV5-4 to TRBJ2-1; the D gene TCRdb calls, TRBD2, cannot be checked with no DNA. From germline, CDR1 is SGHNT and CDR2 YYREEE (reference sequence). This CDR3 spans 15 amino acids. CDR3 amino acids: CASERRTSGKNEQFF.

The chain is built from TRBV11-2 and TRBJ2-2. The CDR3 sequence is 14 residues long. Germline values: CDR1 SGHAT, CDR2 FQNNGV. This chain's CDR3 is CASSLVLDAGELFF.

V usage is TRBV20-1 and J usage is TRBJ2-7; TCRdb reports TRBD2, a call that lacks DNA to check it against. This CDR3 contains 13 residues. Germline V gene sequence: CDR1 DFQATT, CDR2 SNEGSKA (reference sequence). CDR3 sequence: CSAPLAGSREQYF.

The CDR3 is CASRLEGDEAFF. The V gene is TRBV5-1, the J gene TRBJ1-1; lacking DNA, the TRBD1 call made by TCRdb goes unchecked. The CDR3 loop spans 12 amino acids. In germline, CDR1 is SGHRS, CDR2 YFSETQ.

This chain links TRBV4-1 with TRBJ2-1; TCRdb's D call of TRBD2 is untestable without DNA. CDR3 length: 18 amino acids. Looked up from germline, CDR1 is MGHRA and CDR2 is YSYEKL. Here the CDR3 reads CASSQSTLAVSSYNEQFF.